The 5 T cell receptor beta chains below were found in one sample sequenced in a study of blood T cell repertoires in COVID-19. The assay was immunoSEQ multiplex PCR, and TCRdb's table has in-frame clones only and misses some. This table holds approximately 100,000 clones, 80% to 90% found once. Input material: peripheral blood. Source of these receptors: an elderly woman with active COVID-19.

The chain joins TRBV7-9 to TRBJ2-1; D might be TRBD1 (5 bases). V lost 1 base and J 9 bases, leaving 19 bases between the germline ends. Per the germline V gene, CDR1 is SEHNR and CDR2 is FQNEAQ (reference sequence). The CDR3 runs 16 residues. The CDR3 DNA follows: TGTGCCAGCAGCTTAGGGACAATTGAGACGTTAGGTGAGCAGTTCTTC. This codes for CASSLGTIETLGEQFF.

The CDR3 DNA follows: TGTGCCAGCAGCTTGGCCAGTGAGCAGTACTTC. Translation gives CASSLASEQYF. V is TRBV5-8 and J is TRBJ2-7; the D is unclear. Trimming shortened V by 0 bases and J by 7 bases, and 5 bases separated the two germline ends. The CDR3 length is 11 residues. Germline CDR1 reads SGHTS; CDR2 reads YDEGEE. Using reference TRBV5-8 and TRBJ2-7 for the parts outside the CDR3, the full variable domain is EAGVTQSPTHLIKTRGQQATLRCSPISGHTSVYWYQQALGLGLQFLLWYDEGEERNRGNFPPRFSGRQFPNYSSELNVNALELEDSALYLCASSLASEQYFGPGTRLTVT.

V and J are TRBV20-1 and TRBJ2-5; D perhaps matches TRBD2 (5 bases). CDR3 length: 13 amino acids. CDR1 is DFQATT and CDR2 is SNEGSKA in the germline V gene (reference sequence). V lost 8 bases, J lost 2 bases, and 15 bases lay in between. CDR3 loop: CSPSGRGQETQYF. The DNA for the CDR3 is TGCAGTCCCAGTGGGAGAGGGCAAGAGACCCAGTACTTC.

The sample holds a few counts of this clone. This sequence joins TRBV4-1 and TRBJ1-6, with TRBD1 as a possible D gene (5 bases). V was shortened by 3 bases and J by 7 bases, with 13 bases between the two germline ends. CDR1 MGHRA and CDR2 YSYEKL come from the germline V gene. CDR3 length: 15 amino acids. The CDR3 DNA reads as TGCGCCAGCAGCCAGGGACTCGGGGGGAATTCACCCCTCCACTTT. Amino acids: CASSQGLGGNSPLHF.

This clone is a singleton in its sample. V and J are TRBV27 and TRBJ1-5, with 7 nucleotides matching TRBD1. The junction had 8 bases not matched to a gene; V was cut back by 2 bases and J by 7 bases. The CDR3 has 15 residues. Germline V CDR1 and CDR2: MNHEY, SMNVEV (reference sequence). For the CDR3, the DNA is TGTGCCAGCAGTTTACGTCAGGGGGTTGGCCAGCCCCAGCATTTT. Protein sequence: CASSLRQGVGQPQHF.